This TCR beta chain is drawn from a study of shared clonotypes between healthy human individuals. Study-wide background: CD4 naive cells filled three plates per donor, CD4 memory three, CD8 naive two and CD8 memory one. Study-level findings and limits: Generally, naive subsets (rather than memory subsets) showed larger estimated richness. Against clonotypes common to all four donors, non-shared ones had lower generation probabilities.

This CDR3 is 14 amino acids long. Germline V gene sequence: CDR1 SNHLY, CDR2 FYNNEI. V gave up 8 bases and J gave up 2 bases, with 16 bases separating them. CD4+ cells were split into CD45RA+ naive and CD45RA-negative memory subsets. Sequencing was performed with immunoSEQ multiplex PCR; in TCRdb, only in-frame clones are kept and a portion is missing. The table lists about 1.5 million clones, roughly 95% of them singletons, with 1.2% in the top ten. Comments on this clone: Its antigen is as yet unknown.

The clonotype originates from a man younger than 40 in good health. The sequenced sample consisted of naive CD4+ T cells sorted from blood. The subset was: CD45RA+ positively selected. The chain has TRBV2 and TRBJ2-7, with D tentatively TRBD1 (6 bases). The CDR3 bases are TGTGCCAGCCACAAATGGACAGAGACCTACGAGCAGTACTTC. This translates into CASHKWTETYEQYF.